A selection of T cell receptor beta chains follows, all from one sample in a study of T-cell reconstitution after alpha-beta-depleted transplantation in children. MiXCR, run by TCRdb on the PCR reads, gives a single entry per CDR3 protein. The profile shows 500,000 to 600,000 distinct CDR3 sequences, 25% to 30% of them singletons. Sequencing used PBMCs, obtained before TCRalphabeta/CD19-depleted stem cell transplant. The receptors were gathered from a boy under three years old with Wiskott-Aldrich syndrome, due to receive a stem cell transplant. Both conserved end residues are part of each CDR3. A D gene is named only where the DNA matches it firmly. Only some rows state a clone size, as once, few, many or a class for expanded clones.

size,V,J,D,CDR3,DNA
-,TRBV20-1,TRBJ2-1,-,CSAREPGDNEQFF,TGCAGTGCTAGAGAACCCGGAGACAATGAGCAGTTCTTC
-,TRBV12-3/TRBV12-4,TRBJ2-4,TRBD2,CASSLPSGGNSQYF,TGTGCCAGCAGTTTACCTAGCGGGGGAAACAGTCAGTACTTC
few,TRBV24-1,TRBJ2-5,-,CATSDRRPKETQYF,TGTGCCACCAGTGATCGGAGACCCAAAGAGACCCAGTACTTC
few,TRBV3-1,TRBJ2-2,TRBD2,CASGPTSGYTGELFF,TGTGCCAGCGGGCCGACTAGCGGGTACACCGGGGAGCTGTTTTTT
-,TRBV5-1,TRBJ2-7,-,CASSLAMTYEQYF,TGCGCCAGCAGCTTGGCCATGACCTACGAGCAGTACTTC
-,TRBV5-1,TRBJ2-2,TRBD2,CASSLATSGIPGELFF,TGCGCCAGCAGCTTGGCAACTAGCGGGATACCCGGGGAGCTGTTTTTT
-,TRBV20-1,TRBJ2-7,-,CSATGLPSSYEQYF,TGCAGTGCTACGGGACTGCCGAGCTCCTACGAGCAGTACTTC
few,TRBV5-6,TRBJ2-7,TRBD1,CASRMGQPLHSSYEQYF,TGTGCCAGCAGGATGGGACAGCCCTTACACAGCTCCTACGAGCAGTACTTC
-,TRBV30,TRBJ2-4,TRBD2,CAWSPGRLAKNIQYF,TGTGCCTGGAGCCCCGGGAGGCTAGCCAAAAACATTCAGTACTTC
few,TRBV27,TRBJ2-2,TRBD2,CASSLGGRADTGELFF,TGTGCCAGCAGTTTAGGGGGGAGGGCCGACACCGGGGAGCTGTTTTTT
-,TRBV5-1,TRBJ2-3,-,CSSSFKTDTQYF,TGCTCCAGCAGCTTTAAGACAGATACGCAGTATTTT
-,TRBV24-1,TRBJ2-5,-,CATSDLGAAKETQYF,TGTGCCACCAGTGATTTAGGAGCGGCGAAAGAGACCCAGTACTTC
-,TRBV11-1,TRBJ2-1,-,CASSSGLGTKLSYNEQFF,TGTGCCAGCAGCTCAGGCCTGGGCACGAAATTGAGCTACAATGAGCAGTTCTTC
-,TRBV10-3,TRBJ2-1,-,CAISEPTHNEQFF,TGTGCCATCAGTGAACCCACACACAATGAGCAGTTCTTC
few,TRBV2,TRBJ2-1,-,CASQMAAYNEQFF,TGTGCCAGCCAGATGGCGGCCTACAATGAGCAGTTCTTC
-,TRBV29-1,TRBJ1-1,TRBD1,CSGRDRLNTEAFF,TGCAGCGGACGGGACAGACTGAACACTGAAGCTTTCTTT
-,TRBV5-4,TRBJ2-5,-,CASSSWGKETQYF,TGTGCCAGCAGCTCCTGGGGAAAAGAGACCCAGTACTTC
few,TRBV5-1,TRBJ2-1,TRBD2,CASSLDSGGPPNEQFF,TGCGCCAGCAGCTTGGATTCGGGAGGGCCCCCCAATGAGCAGTTCTTC
many,TRBV4-2,TRBJ1-2,-,CASSQGVSQDGYTF,TGTGCCAGCAGCCAAGGGGTAAGCCAGGATGGCTACACCTTC
-,TRBV20-1,TRBJ2-3,-,CRIGGGGTQYF,TGCAGGATCGGCGGAGGCGGTACGCAGTATTTT
-,TRBV20-1,TRBJ2-1,TRBD2,CSARLAGGDDNEQFF,TGCAGTGCTCGATTAGCGGGAGGGGATGACAATGAGCAGTTCTTC
few,TRBV5-1,TRBJ2-7,TRBD2,CASNPLAGGPSIEQYF,TGCGCCAGCAACCCATTAGCGGGAGGGCCTTCAATCGAGCAGTACTTC
-,TRBV7-9,TRBJ2-5,TRBD1,CASRDSGGRETQYF,TGTGCCAGCAGAGACTCAGGGGGCCGGGAGACCCAGTACTTC
-,TRBV5-1,TRBJ2-1,TRBD1,CASSLTGVAPYNEQFF,TGCGCCAGCAGCTTGACAGGGGTTGCTCCTTACAATGAGCAGTTCTTC
-,TRBV5-1,TRBJ2-7,-,CASSSRGPPYEQYF,TGCGCCAGCAGTTCCCGGGGGCCCCCCTACGAGCAGTACTTC
few,TRBV27,TRBJ1-2,TRBD1,CASSLSGDSDYGYTF,TGTGCCAGCAGTTTATCGGGGGACAGCGACTATGGCTACACCTTC
-,TRBV12-3/TRBV12-4,TRBJ1-2,-,CASSLDRRANYGYTF,TGTGCCAGCAGTCTCGACAGGAGAGCTAACTATGGCTACACCTTC
few,TRBV5-1,TRBJ2-6,-,CASSLNRDKVISGANVLTF,TGCGCCAGCAGCCTAAACCGGGACAAAGTAATCTCTGGGGCCAACGTCCTGACTTTC
few,TRBV20-1,TRBJ1-4,TRBD1,CSARDFRGDEKLFF,TGCAGTGCTAGAGATTTCAGGGGGGATGAAAAACTGTTTTTT
-,TRBV6-5,TRBJ2-2,TRBD2,CASSSNVVLAGSTGELFF,TGTGCCAGCAGTTCCAACGTCGTCCTAGCGGGAAGCACCGGGGAGCTGTTTTTT
few,TRBV20-1,TRBJ1-1,-,CSARAGNGEAFF,TGCAGTGCTAGAGCCGGGAACGGGGAAGCTTTCTTT
-,TRBV2,TRBJ2-3,-,CASKTRGTDTQYF,TGTGCCAGCAAAACTCGGGGGACAGATACGCAGTATTTT
-,TRBV29-1,TRBJ2-7,-,CSVEALVWGARNYEQYF,TGCAGCGTTGAAGCCCTTGTTTGGGGGGCCCGGAACTACGAGCAGTACTTC
-,TRBV5-5,TRBJ2-4,-,CASSLFYEAKNIQYF,TGTGCCAGCAGCCTTTTTTATGAAGCCAAAAACATTCAGTACTTC
few,TRBV10-3,TRBJ1-6,-,CAISGANSPLHF,TGTGCCATCAGTGGGGCAAATTCACCCCTCCACTTT
few,TRBV4-1,TRBJ1-1,-,CASSQVGWGTEAFF,TGCGCCAGCAGCCAAGTCGGGTGGGGTACTGAAGCTTTCTTT
-,TRBV3-1,TRBJ2-6,TRBD1,CACSVLSQGVSGANVLTF,TGTGCCTGCAGCGTACTATCTCAGGGGGTTTCTGGGGCCAACGTCCTGACTTTC
-,TRBV7-2,TRBJ1-5,-,CASSLLVNQPQHF,TGTGCCAGCAGCTTATTAGTTAATCAGCCCCAGCATTTT
once,TRBV12-3/TRBV12-4,TRBJ2-7,TRBD1,CASSRWDRTYEQYF,TGTGCCAGCAGTAGGTGGGACAGAACCTACGAGCAGTACTTC
-,TRBV24-1,TRBJ1-4,TRBD1,CATSDVSRDRGFNEKLFF,TGTGCCACCAGTGACGTATCACGGGACAGGGGTTTTAATGAAAAACTGTTTTTT
few,TRBV5-6,TRBJ2-2,-,CASSLGSFLTGELFF,TGTGCCAGCAGCTTAGGCAGCTTCCTCACCGGGGAGCTGTTTTTT
few,TRBV29-1,TRBJ1-4,-,CSARTVNEKLFF,TGCAGCGCCAGGACAGTTAATGAAAAACTGTTTTTT
-,TRBV5-1,TRBJ1-1,TRBD1,CASSLQGGEAFF,TGCGCCAGCAGCTTGCAGGGGGGTGAAGCTTTCTTT
-,TRBV12-3/TRBV12-4,TRBJ2-6,TRBD1,CASSLGLGTGYTSGANVLTF,TGTGCCAGCAGTTTAGGTTTGGGGACAGGTTATACCTCTGGGGCCAACGTCCTGACTTTC
few,TRBV24-1,TRBJ2-5,-,CATSDLSGQETQYF,TGTGCCACCAGTGATTTATCTGGGCAAGAGACCCAGTACTTC
few,TRBV3-1,TRBJ2-7,-,CASSQEFQGEDYEQYF,TGTGCCAGCAGCCAAGAGTTCCAGGGTGAAGACTACGAGCAGTACTTC
-,TRBV20-1,TRBJ2-7,TRBD2,CGGLAGTYEQYF,TGCGGCGGACTAGCCGGGACCTACGAGCAGTACTTC
few,TRBV6-5,TRBJ2-1,-,CASSYSWRLSSNEQFF,TGTGCCAGCAGTTACTCGTGGAGGTTATCGTCCAATGAGCAGTTCTTC
-,TRBV6-5,TRBJ1-1,-,CASSYKGWDTEAFF,TGTGCCAGCAGTTACAAAGGTTGGGACACTGAAGCTTTCTTT
few,TRBV5-1,TRBJ1-2,-,CASSLAGEMGYTF,TGCGCCAGCAGCTTGGCCGGGGAGATGGGCTACACCTTC
-,TRBV7-2,TRBJ2-5,TRBD1,CASSFRGPDLPQYF,TGTGCCAGCAGCTTTAGGGGGCCTGACTTACCCCAGTACTTC
-,TRBV20-1,TRBJ1-1,-,CSARLGGSAFF,TGCAGTGCTAGATTGGGGGGCTCTGCTTTCTTT
-,TRBV10-1,TRBJ2-1,TRBD2,CAPLAGFNNEQFF,TGCGCCCCCCTAGCGGGATTTAACAATGAGCAGTTCTTC
-,TRBV5-4,TRBJ2-1,TRBD2,CASSSGLAGGLNEQFF,TGTGCCAGCAGCTCGGGACTAGCGGGAGGGTTGAATGAGCAGTTCTTC
-,TRBV5-1,TRBJ1-3,-,CASSLGSGTLSSGNTIYF,TGCGCCAGCAGCTTGGGATCCGGGACACTGAGCTCTGGAAACACCATATATTTT